This TCR beta chain was identified during a study of cytomegalovirus exposure and HLA in healthy donors. Per the germline V gene, CDR1 is MNHEY and CDR2 is SVGAGI. V trimming: 6 bases; J trimming: 10 bases; junction bases outside the gene matches: 2. The CDR3 totals 11 residues. PCR used 60 Vbeta primers and 13 Jbeta primers. Assay used: immunoSEQ multiplex PCR; TCRdb lists only in-frame clones, some missing. Of hundreds of thousands of clones listed, over 85% are singletons. The sequenced sample consisted of PBMCs. This clonotype originated in a woman under 30 in good health and CMV-seronegative. The chain joins TRBV6-5 to TRBJ1-1; 10 positions agree with TRBD1. CDR3 in DNA: TGTGCCAGCAGCGGACAGGGGGTAGCTTTCTTT. Its protein product is CASSGQGVAFF.